The 30 T cell receptor beta chains in this list originate from one sample, sequenced in a study of identical twins. From the 5' RACE reads, TCRdb called clonotypes with MiXCR, one entry per CDR3 protein. The table has hundreds of thousands of distinct CDR3 sequences, roughly 6.2% seen once. The sequencing input was naive T cells sorted from blood. These receptor sequences come from a young man in good health.

The CDR3 nucleotides read TGTGCCAGCAGCTCTGCGGCGGCCACAGATACGCAGTATTTT. Translation gives CASSSAAATDTQYF. The rearrangement uses TRBV7-9 and TRBJ2-3; D unclear. V lost 4 bases and J lost 2, with 10 bases in between. This CDR3 is built from 14 residues. CDR1 is SEHNR and CDR2 is FQNEAQ in the germline V gene (reference sequence). The variable domain in full, completed from reference TRBV7-9 and TRBJ2-3, reads DTGVSQNPRHKITKRGQNVTFRCDPISEHNRLYWYRQTLGQGPEFLTYFQNEAQLEKSRLLSDRFSAERPKGSFSTLEIQRTEQGDSAMYLCASSSAAATDTQYFGPGTRLTVL.

This clonotype has ten or more counts. The chain carries TRBV10-3 and TRBJ1-5; 11 bases map to TRBD1. Trimming cost V 4 bases and J 1 base; bases outside gene matches: 6. The germline V gene encodes CDR1 ENHRY and CDR2 SYGVKD. This CDR3 contains 17 residues. CDR3 loop: CAISAGTGGYSNQPQHF. The DNA of the CDR3 is TGTGCCATCAGTGCCGGGACAGGGGGGTACAGCAATCAGCCCCAGCATTTT.

This clonotype came up many times. J is TRBJ2-1 and V is TRBV12-3 or TRBV12-4; TRBD2 agrees at 8 bases. The CDR3 is 12 amino acids. V gave up 10 bases and J gave up 14 bases; unmatched junction bases: 13. The CDR3 DNA reads as TGTGCCACCAAAGTAACCGGGACTAGGGAGTTCTTC. The encoded protein is CATKVTGTREFF.

A single count supports this clonotype. Sequence at one end of the junction differs from germline and may be a read error. This chain uses TRBV27 with TRBJ2-7, with 7 bases fitting TRBD2. This CDR3 has 14 amino acids. Germline-derived CDR1 and CDR2 are MNHEY and SMNVEV (reference sequence). CDR3 DNA: TGTGCCAGCAGGCTAGCGGAGCCCTCCTACGAGCTGTACTTC. Translation gives CASRLAEPSYELYF.

The chain recombines TRBV3-1 with TRBJ1-4; no clear D. Trimming removed 4 bases at V and 7 bases at J, with 19 bases between. The CDR3 consists of 16 residues. The germline gives CDR1 LGHDT, CDR2 YNNKEL (reference sequence). In DNA, the CDR3 is TGTGCCAGCAGCCTTAATCCGGGAGGCCGCGGTGAAAAACTGTTTTTT. Translated, it gives CASSLNPGGRGEKLFF.

This clonotype was seen only a few times. The gene calls are TRBV7-9 and TRBJ1-2, with D possibly being TRBD1 (5 bases). V lost 4 bases and J lost 0, with 18 bases in between. Germline V gene data show CDR1 as SEHNR and CDR2 as FQNEAQ (reference sequence). This CDR3 has 17 amino acids. Here the CDR3 DNA reads TGTGCCAGCAGCTATCAAGGGCCCAAGGGGACTAACTATGGCTACACCTTC. Translating it yields CASSYQGPKGTNYGYTF.

The sample holds a few counts of this clonotype. The rearrangement links TRBV5-1 to TRBJ2-7; the match to TRBD1 covers 9 bases. Trimming took 4 bases from V and 3 from J; bases not matched to a gene: 17. CDR1 is SGHRS, CDR2 YFSETQ, per germline. The CDR3 extends over 18 amino acids. DNA of the CDR3: TGCGCCAGCAGCGCGGACAGGGGAGTTGTCGATCCGCTCTACGAGCAGTACTTC. Protein: CASSADRGVVDPLYEQYF.

The sample holds many counts of this clonotype. V is TRBV4-1 and J is TRBJ2-3; 15 bases fit TRBD2. The trim removed 8 bases at V and 3 bases at J, leaving 12 bases unmatched. Germline-derived CDR1 and CDR2 are MGHRA and YSYEKL. The CDR3 runs 18 residues. For the CDR3, the DNA is TGCGCCAGCCGGCGTATGTTAGGGACTAGCGGGAGGACAGATACGCAGTATTTT. Encoded protein: CASRRMLGTSGRTDTQYF.

This clonotype was recorded at least ten times. The CDR3 loop is CASSGTGGGTEAFF. As DNA, the CDR3 is TGTGCCAGCAGTGGTACAGGGGGAGGGACTGAAGCTTTCTTT. The rearrangement uses TRBV25-1 and TRBJ1-1; 8 bases fit TRBD1. The CDR3 is 14 residues long. Trimming at V came to 4 bases and at J to 5 bases, leaving 6 bases not matched to a gene. Germline V lookup: CDR1 MGHDK, CDR2 SYGVNS.

The sample holds many counts of this clonotype. This chain connects TRBV6-1 to TRBJ1-5; the D is unclear. The CDR3 spans 17 residues. V was shortened by 6 bases and J by 0 bases, with 18 bases between the two germline ends. CDR1 and CDR2 from the germline V gene are MNHNS and SASEGT. CDR3 DNA: TGTGCCAGCAGACCGGGCCATTCGTTATATAGCAATCAGCCCCAGCATTTT. This gives the protein CASRPGHSLYSNQPQHF.

This clonotype was detected a few times. This rearrangement joins TRBV7-3 to TRBJ2-3; maybe TRBD2 (6 bases). Per germline, CDR1 SGHTA and CDR2 FQGTGA. The CDR3 covers 15 residues. V was pared by 0 bases and J by 2 bases, with 9 bases between. The CDR3 coding sequence is TGTGCCAGCAGCTTAACAGGGACTCTCACAGATACGCAGTATTTT. This codes for CASSLTGTLTDTQYF.

V gene TRBV6-2 or TRBV6-3 combines with J gene TRBJ2-5; D unresolved. V lost 5 bases to trimming and J lost 0 bases, with 13 bases between them. CDR3 length: 15 residues. The germline V gene encodes CDR1 MNHEY and CDR2 SVGEGT. The CDR3 protein is CASSGIGPHQETQYF. The DNA of the CDR3 is TGTGCCAGCAGTGGGATAGGGCCCCACCAAGAGACCCAGTACTTC.

This clonotype was counted ten times or more. The chain joins TRBV12-3 or TRBV12-4 to TRBJ2-2; 7 nucleotides line up with TRBD2. The CDR3 contains 17 residues. The ends lost 2 bases at V and 6 bases at J; junction bases unmatched: 12. CDR3: CASSLKFAGDDAGELFF. In DNA form, the CDR3 reads TGTGCCAGCAGTTTAAAGTTTGCGGGAGATGACGCCGGGGAGCTGTTTTTT.

This clonotype was seen repeatedly, ten times or more. The genes are TRBV4-1 and TRBJ2-1; 11 bases are a match to TRBD2. The V segment lost 1 base and the J segment 8 bases; nucleotides outside the gene matches: 4. The CDR3 length is 15 residues. From germline, CDR1 is MGHRA and CDR2 YSYEKL. DNA for the CDR3: TGCGCCAGCAGCCAAGTAGCGGGAGGGCCGGATGAGCAGTTCTTC. It specifies CASSQVAGGPDEQFF.

This clonotype has at least ten counts. The chain couples TRBV4-3 to TRBJ2-3; D might be TRBD2 (6 bases). Trimming removed 0 bases at V and 0 bases at J, with 10 bases between. CDR3 size: 16 residues. CDR1 and CDR2 (germline): LGHNA, YSLEER. CDR3 amino acids: CASSQDRGYSTDTQYF. The CDR3 coding sequence is TGCGCCAGCAGCCAAGATCGGGGGTATAGCACAGATACGCAGTATTTT.

The table lists this clonotype with many counts. The V call is TRBV20-1, the J call TRBJ2-3, with TRBD2 as a possible D gene (5 bases). CDR3 size: 11 residues. V was clipped by 6 bases and J by 5 bases, with 9 bases between them. Germline V gene sequence: CDR1 DFQATT, CDR2 SNEGSKA (reference sequence). CDR3 residues: CSAVGVDTQYF. In DNA form, the CDR3 reads TGCAGTGCCGTCGGGGTAGATACGCAGTATTTT.

The genes are TRBV30 and TRBJ2-2, with D uncertain. The V and J ends lost 0 bases and 9 bases respectively, with 11 bases between them. CDR1 is GTSNPN, CDR2 SVGIG, per germline (reference sequence). The CDR3 has 13 amino acids. The CDR3 loop reads CAWSVLQTRELFF. Here the CDR3 DNA reads TGTGCCTGGAGTGTCCTTCAAACCCGGGAGCTGTTTTTT.

This clonotype was seen at least ten times. The chain couples TRBV27 to TRBJ2-1, with D tentatively TRBD2 (6 bases). V shed 7 bases and J shed 6 bases, with 16 bases lying between them. In germline, CDR1 is MNHEY, CDR2 SMNVEV (reference sequence). The CDR3 extends over 14 amino acids. As DNA, the CDR3 is TGTGCCAGCACTTTTCTCGGGGGACGCAATGAGCAGTTCTTC. The encoded protein is CASTFLGGRNEQFF.

The chain links TRBV4-3 to TRBJ2-2; TRBD2 agrees at 10 bases. The CDR3 loop spans 17 amino acids. CDR1 LGHNA and CDR2 YSLEER come from the germline V gene. J gave up 1 base and V 4 bases, and 6 bases lay outside the gene matches. The CDR3 is CASSLKRTSGNTGELFF. The CDR3, as DNA: TGCGCCAGCAGCCTCAAGCGGACTAGCGGGAACACCGGGGAGCTGTTTTTT.

Ten or more counts support this clonotype. CDR3 DNA sequence: TGTGCCAGCTCACTTAGGTCGTCTAGCGGCATACCCAGAACCGACAATGAGCAGTTCTTC. The encoded protein is CASSLRSSSGIPRTDNEQFF. The chain is built from TRBV18 and TRBJ2-1; 7 bases agree with TRBD2. The CDR3 has 20 amino acids. Germline CDR1 reads KGHSH; CDR2 reads LQKENI. The V segment lost 4 bases and the J segment 5 bases; nucleotides outside the gene matches: 23. Variable domain in full (rest from reference TRBV18 and TRBJ2-1): NAGVMQNPRHLVRRRGQEARLRCSPMKGHSHVYWYRQLPEEGLKFMVYLQKENIIDESGMPKERFSAEFPKEGPSILRIQQVVRGDSAAYFCASSLRSSSGIPRTDNEQFFGPGTRLTVL.

This clonotype was detected many times. This chain joins TRBV12-3 or TRBV12-4 and TRBJ1-5; 7 nucleotides line up with TRBD1. This CDR3 has 20 residues. Trimming removed 4 bases from V and 0 bases from J; junction bases left unmatched: 18. Here the CDR3 reads CASSSNPFSDRSISNQPQHF. The CDR3 nucleotides read TGTGCCAGCAGTTCCAACCCTTTTTCGGACAGGAGTATTAGCAATCAGCCCCAGCATTTT.

In its sample, this clonotype was seen many times. The chain recombines TRBV12-3 or TRBV12-4 with TRBJ1-1, with D tentatively TRBD1 (5 bases). This CDR3 is built from 11 residues. V was trimmed by 8 bases and J by 13 bases, leaving 17 bases between them. In nucleotides, the CDR3 is TGTGCCAGCCGAAACAGGTGGAGCGTTTTCTTT. This encodes CASRNRWSVFF.

There are many counts of this clonotype. The genes are TRBV29-1 and TRBJ1-1, with a weak D call TRBD1 (6 bases). Germline CDR1 reads SQVTM; CDR2 reads ANQGSEA. This CDR3 is 10 amino acids long. The V end was cut by 4 bases, the J end by 7 bases, with 7 bases between. The CDR3 reads CSVVGGEAFF. The CDR3 DNA follows: TGCAGCGTTGTAGGGGGTGAAGCTTTCTTT.

This clonotype came up many times. V and J are TRBV10-3 and TRBJ2-2; a weak D match, TRBD2 (5 bases). Per the germline V gene, CDR1 is ENHRY and CDR2 is SYGVKD. This CDR3 has 16 residues. V was cut by 4 bases and J by 2 bases, with 14 bases left in between. CDR3 sequence: CAISGLRKANTGELFF. In DNA, the CDR3 is TGTGCCATCAGTGGACTACGTAAAGCCAACACCGGGGAGCTGTTTTTT.

The chain links TRBV12-3 or TRBV12-4 to TRBJ2-5; 11 nucleotides agree with TRBD2. V was pared by 3 bases and J by 0 bases, with 3 bases of the junction left unmatched. This CDR3 contains 16 residues. The DNA of the CDR3 is TGTGCCAGCAGTTTCCGACTAGCGGGAAACCAAGAGACCCAGTACTTC. The encoded protein is CASSFRLAGNQETQYF.

In this sample, this clonotype turned up many times. This chain connects TRBV20-1 to TRBJ2-7; D gene ambiguous. From germline, CDR1 is DFQATT and CDR2 SNEGSKA (reference sequence). The V and J ends lost 3 bases and 2 bases respectively, with 8 bases between them. CDR3 size: 12 residues. CDR3 in DNA: TGCAGTGCTAGTCACGGAACCTACGAGCAGTACTTC. Translated: CSASHGTYEQYF.

A few counts support this clonotype. The gene calls are TRBV7-9 and TRBJ2-2; 9 bases align to TRBD2. This CDR3 is 15 amino acids long. CDR1 is SEHNR and CDR2 is FQNEAQ in the germline V gene (reference sequence). The ends lost 5 bases at V and 6 bases at J; junction bases unmatched: 7. DNA for the CDR3: TGTGCCAGCAGCCCAGCGGGAGGACCGGCCGGGGAGCTGTTTTTT. Encoded protein: CASSPAGGPAGELFF. The variable domain in full, with the rest retrieved from reference TRBV7-9 and TRBJ2-2, is DTGVSQNPRHKITKRGQNVTFRCDPISEHNRLYWYRQTLGQGPEFLTYFQNEAQLEKSRLLSDRFSAERPKGSFSTLEIQRTEQGDSAMYLCASSPAGGPAGELFFGEGSRLTVL.

This clonotype has at least ten counts. The chain uses TRBV4-2 and TRBJ2-1, with 8 bases identical to TRBD2. The CDR3 spans 15 residues. With V trimmed by 0 bases and J by 5 bases, 3 bases remained unmatched. Germline CDR1 and CDR2: LGHNA and YNFKEQ. CDR3 region: CASSQELADHNEQFF. CDR3 DNA: TGTGCCAGCAGCCAAGAACTAGCGGACCACAATGAGCAGTTCTTC.

This clonotype was observed many times. This chain uses TRBV20-1 with TRBJ1-2; tentatively, D is TRBD1 (6 bases). V was trimmed by 0 bases and J by 3 bases, leaving 8 bases between them. Germline loops: CDR1 DFQATT, CDR2 SNEGSKA (reference sequence). The CDR3 sequence is 13 residues long. The CDR3 here is CSAREAGDYGYTF. CDR3 coding DNA: TGCAGTGCTAGAGAAGCAGGGGACTATGGCTACACCTTC.

This clonotype was seen more than once but under ten times. The V gene is TRBV20-1, the J gene TRBJ2-2; D possibly matches TRBD1 or TRBD2 (5 bases each). CDR1 and CDR2 from the germline V gene are DFQATT and SNEGSKA (reference sequence). The CDR3 is 14 amino acids. Trimming left V 6 bases short and J 1 base short, with 12 bases between. The CDR3 DNA follows: TGCAGTGCAGGCCGGGACCTGAACACCGGGGAGCTGTTTTTT. Its protein is CSAGRDLNTGELFF.